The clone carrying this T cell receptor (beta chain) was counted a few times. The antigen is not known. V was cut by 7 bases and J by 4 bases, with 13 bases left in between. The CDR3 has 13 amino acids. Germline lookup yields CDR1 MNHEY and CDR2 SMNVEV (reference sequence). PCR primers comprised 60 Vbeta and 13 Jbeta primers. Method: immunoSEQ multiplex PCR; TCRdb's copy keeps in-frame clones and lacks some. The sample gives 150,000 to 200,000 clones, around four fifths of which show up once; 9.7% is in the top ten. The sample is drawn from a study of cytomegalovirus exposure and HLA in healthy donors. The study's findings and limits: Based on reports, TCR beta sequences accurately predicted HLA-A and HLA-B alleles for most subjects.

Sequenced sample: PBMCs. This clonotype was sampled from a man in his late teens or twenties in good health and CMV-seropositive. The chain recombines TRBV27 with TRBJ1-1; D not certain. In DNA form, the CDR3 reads TGTGCCAGCACCACTTTGGGAGGCACTGAAGCTTTCTTT. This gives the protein CASTTLGGTEAFF.